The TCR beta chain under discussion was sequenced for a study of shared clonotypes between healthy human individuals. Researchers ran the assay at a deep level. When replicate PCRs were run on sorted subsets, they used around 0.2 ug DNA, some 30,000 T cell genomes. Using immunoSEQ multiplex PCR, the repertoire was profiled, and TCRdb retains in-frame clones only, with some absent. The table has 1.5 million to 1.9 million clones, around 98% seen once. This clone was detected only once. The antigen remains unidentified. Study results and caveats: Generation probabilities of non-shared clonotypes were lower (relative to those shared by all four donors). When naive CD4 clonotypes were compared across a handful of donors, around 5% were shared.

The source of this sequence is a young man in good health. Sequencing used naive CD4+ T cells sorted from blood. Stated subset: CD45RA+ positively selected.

CDR3 DNA sequence: TGTGCCATCAGTCCGAGCTTCTCTGGGGCCAACGTCCTGACTTTC. Translating gives CAISPSFSGANVLTF. The chain has TRBV10-3 and TRBJ2-6; D ambiguous. Germline CDR1 is ENHRY and CDR2 is SYGVKD. V was clipped by 5 bases and J by 0 bases, with 8 bases between them. CDR3 length: 15 residues.